This T cell receptor (beta chain) was obtained from a study of blood T cell repertoires in COVID-19. In the authors' methods: Reference gene primer amplification gave nucleated cell count estimates. Here immunoSEQ multiplex PCR was the method, and the copy in TCRdb shows in-frame clones only, minus some. V, J and clone size were drawn from that table, and D and trimming were deduced from the DNA. The profile shows around 170,000 clones, approximately 88% of them singletons. Only one count was recorded for this clone. Trimming took 3 bases from V and 7 from J; bases not matched to a gene: 9. This CDR3 comprises 14 residues. Germline values: CDR1 SEHNR, CDR2 FQNEAQ (reference sequence).

The receptor's source is a woman younger than 45 with acute or convalescent COVID-19. The sequencing sample was made of peripheral blood. This chain joins TRBV7-9 and TRBJ2-7, with TRBD1 matching over 7 bases. DNA for the CDR3: TGTGCCAGCAGCTTTAGACAGGGCGAGGGGGAGCAGTACTTC. Residues: CASSFRQGEGEQYF.